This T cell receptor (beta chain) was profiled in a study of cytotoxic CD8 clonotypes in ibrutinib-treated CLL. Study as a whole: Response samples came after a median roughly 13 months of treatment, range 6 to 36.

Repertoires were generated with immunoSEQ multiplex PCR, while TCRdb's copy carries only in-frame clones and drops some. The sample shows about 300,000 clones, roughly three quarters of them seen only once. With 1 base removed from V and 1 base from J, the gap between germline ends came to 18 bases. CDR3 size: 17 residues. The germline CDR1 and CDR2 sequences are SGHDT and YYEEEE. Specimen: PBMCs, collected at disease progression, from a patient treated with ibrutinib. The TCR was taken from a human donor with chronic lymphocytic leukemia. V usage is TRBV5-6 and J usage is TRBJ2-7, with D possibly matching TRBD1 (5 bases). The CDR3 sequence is CASSLYQGQRPSYEQYF. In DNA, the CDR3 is TGTGCCAGCAGCTTGTACCAGGGCCAGAGGCCTTCCTACGAGCAGTACTTC.